This T cell receptor beta chain was identified in a study of shared clonotypes between healthy human individuals. This CDR3 contains 15 residues. Germline assignment: CDR1 SEHNR and CDR2 FQNEAQ (reference sequence). V shed 3 bases and J 8 bases; nucleotides not matched to a gene: 8. Cells designated naive CD8 were CD45RO-negative and were positively selected for CCR7, with terminally differentiated effector memory CD45RA+ cells excluded. The donors were adults (healthy and HIV-negative) with no recent acute infections or vaccinations. Generated by immunoSEQ multiplex PCR, the TCRdb table keeps only in-frame clones and is missing some. The repertoire consists of about 680,000 clones, with 92% occurring once and the leading ten covering about a quarter.

The chain has TRBV7-9 and TRBJ2-1; TRBD1 matches 9 bases. This clonotype was obtained from a man aged 25-45 years in good health. What was sequenced was naive CD8+ T cells sorted from blood. The CDR3 DNA reads TGTGCCAGCAGCTTCCGGGACAGGGTAACCGATGAGCAGTTCTTC. Translation: CASSFRDRVTDEQFF.